The 29 T cell receptor beta chains given below trace back to one sample, sequenced in a study of cytomegalovirus exposure and HLA in healthy donors. It was with 60 Vbeta and 13 Jbeta primers that the PCR ran. Sequenced by immunoSEQ multiplex PCR; TCRdb stores in-frame clones only, minus some. In the table there are about 100,000 clones, approximately 74% of which are singletons. Sample: PBMCs. Source of these receptors: a woman in her thirties or forties in good health and CMV-seropositive.

J is TRBJ2-3 and V is TRBV30; TRBD1 is a possible D gene (6 bases). V lost 2 bases and J lost 4, with 13 bases in between. The CDR3 is 14 residues long. The germline V gene has CDR1 GTSNPN and CDR2 SVGIG (reference sequence). CDR3 region: CAWSIGQFSDTQYF. Here the CDR3 DNA reads TGTGCCTGGAGTATCGGACAGTTCTCAGATACGCAGTATTTT.

V and J are TRBV6-1 and TRBJ1-1, with 7 bases identical to TRBD1. The CDR3 has 17 residues. J gave up 4 bases and V 2 bases, and 13 bases lay outside the gene matches. The germline CDR1 and CDR2 sequences are MNHNS and SASEGT. Here the CDR3 DNA reads TGTGCCAGCAGTGAATATCTAACAGGGGCTACGGTCACTGAAGCTTTCTTT. It is translated as CASSEYLTGATVTEAFF.

This rearrangement joins TRBV9 to TRBJ2-1, with D possibly being TRBD1 (6 bases). In germline, CDR1 is SGDLS, CDR2 YYNGEE. This CDR3 has 16 amino acids. The V gene lost 3 bases and the J gene lost 0 bases, with 13 bases spanning the gap. CDR3: CASSGQTGPSYNEQFF. The DNA of the CDR3 is TGTGCCAGCAGCGGACAGACAGGCCCCTCCTACAATGAGCAGTTCTTC. Variable domain in full (rest from reference TRBV9 and TRBJ2-1): DSGVTQTPKHLITATGQRVTLRCSPRSGDLSVYWYQQSLDQGLQFLIQYYNGEERAKGNILERFSAQQFPDLHSELNLSSLELGDSALYFCASSGQTGPSYNEQFFGPGTRLTVL.

The chain links TRBV4-1 to TRBJ2-3; TRBD1 might be the D (5 bases). Trimming left V 0 bases short and J 3 bases short, with 16 bases between. In germline, CDR1 is MGHRA, CDR2 YSYEKL. The CDR3 has 17 amino acids. The CDR3 loop reads CASSQDLRQGRTDTQYF. DNA of the CDR3: TGCGCCAGCAGCCAAGATCTAAGGCAGGGTAGAACAGATACGCAGTATTTT.

The rearrangement uses TRBV11-3 and TRBJ2-1; D might be TRBD2 (5 bases). The ends were cut back, 5 bases at V and 3 bases at J, with 14 bases in the middle. The germline CDR1 and CDR2 sequences are SGHNT and YENEEA. The CDR3 runs to 15 residues. The CDR3 sequence is CASSPLTGSYNEQFF. The CDR3 DNA reads TGTGCCAGCAGCCCTTTGACGGGGAGCTACAATGAGCAGTTCTTC.

V is TRBV6-1 and J is TRBJ1-5; D not resolved. CDR3 length: 15 residues. CDR1 is MNHNS, CDR2 SASEGT, per germline. V was shortened by 1 base and J by 3 bases, with 10 bases between the two germline ends. The CDR3 nucleotides are TGTGCCAGCAGTGAAGTTCAAACAGTCAATCAGCCCCAGCATTTT. Protein: CASSEVQTVNQPQHF.

The rearrangement joins TRBV25-1 to TRBJ1-6, with 8 bases fitting TRBD1. CDR1 is MGHDK and CDR2 is SYGVNS in the germline V gene. The CDR3 runs 15 residues. Trimming removed 1 base from V and 10 bases from J; junction bases left unmatched: 6. The CDR3 bases are TGTGCCAGCAGTGAATCGGGGACAGGATCCTCACCCCTCCACTTT. Protein product: CASSESGTGSSPLHF.

As DNA, the CDR3 is TGTGCCAGCAGCCTAGTAGGGACAGCAACTAATGAAAAACTGTTTTTT. Translated: CASSLVGTATNEKLFF. V is TRBV11-3 and J is TRBJ1-4, with 7 bases aligning to TRBD1. The J segment lost 0 bases and the V segment lost 5 bases, leaving 6 bases of the junction unmatched. There are 16 residues in the CDR3. The germline V gene has CDR1 SGHNT and CDR2 YENEEA.

This clone has more than one count but fewer than ten. This chain joins TRBV29-1 and TRBJ2-1; a possible D gene is TRBD2 (6 bases). This CDR3 is 14 amino acids long. Trimming removed 6 bases at V and 5 bases at J, with 17 bases between. Per the germline V gene, CDR1 is SQVTM and CDR2 is ANQGSEA. As DNA, the CDR3 is TGCAGCGTGTTACGGGGAGGAGTGAACAATGAGCAGTTCTTC. Protein product: CSVLRGGVNNEQFF.

The chain joins TRBV5-1 to TRBJ2-1; TRBD2 aligns across 8 bases. Losses at the gene ends were 5 bases for V and 2 bases for J; bases not matched to a gene: 6. Germline CDR1 SGHRS, CDR2 YFSETQ. CDR3 size: 15 residues. This chain's CDR3 is CASRTSGNPYNEQFF. CDR3 nucleotide sequence: TGCGCCAGCAGAACTAGCGGAAACCCCTACAATGAGCAGTTCTTC.

This clone was seen a few times. The chain employs TRBV5-6 and TRBJ1-1, with D possibly being TRBD1 (6 bases). There are 14 residues in the CDR3. Trimming pared 5 bases from V and 5 bases from J, leaving 16 bases between. Looked up from germline, CDR1 is SGHDT and CDR2 is YYEEEE. CDR3: CASRTRGLGTEAFF. The CDR3 DNA sequence: TGTGCCAGCAGAACCAGGGGTCTAGGGACTGAAGCTTTCTTT.

The rearrangement uses TRBV29-1 and TRBJ2-1; D is perhaps TRBD1 (6 bases). With 6 bases removed from V and 4 bases from J, the gap between germline ends came to 10 bases. Germline CDR1 is SQVTM and CDR2 is ANQGSEA. The CDR3 length is 12 residues. CDR3: CSVDRNYNEQFF. The CDR3 bases are TGCAGCGTCGACAGGAATTACAATGAGCAGTTCTTC.

This chain joins TRBV19 and TRBJ1-1; D is unresolved. The CDR3 is 18 residues long. The V end was cut by 7 bases, the J end by 2 bases, with 26 bases between. Germline CDR1 LNHDA, CDR2 SQIVND (reference sequence). The CDR3 sequence: CASTLFGRQPTPNTEAFF. As DNA, the CDR3 is TGTGCCAGTACTCTATTCGGCCGACAACCCACTCCTAACACTGAAGCTTTCTTT.

The chain is built from TRBV9 and TRBJ1-6, with D perhaps matching TRBD1 (5 bases). V lost 6 bases to trimming and J lost 7 bases, with 14 bases between them. This CDR3 region has 14 residues. The V gene's germline CDR1 is SGDLS and CDR2 YYNGEE. The CDR3 sequence is CASKRGNENSPLHF. DNA of the CDR3: TGTGCCAGCAAACGGGGGAATGAGAATTCACCCCTCCACTTT.

The V and J genes are TRBV18 and TRBJ2-5; the match to TRBD2 covers 11 bases. The CDR3 has 15 residues. Germline V gene sequence: CDR1 KGHSH, CDR2 LQKENI. The J segment lost 5 bases and the V segment lost 3 bases, leaving 5 bases of the junction unmatched. CDR3 DNA sequence: TGTGCCAGCTCACCGAACTGGACTAGCGGGGAGACCCAGTACTTC. Its translation is CASSPNWTSGETQYF.

The rearrangement links TRBV5-8 to TRBJ2-7, with TRBD1 as a possible D gene (5 bases). The germline gives CDR1 SGHTS, CDR2 YDEGEE. The germline V and J ends were trimmed by 1 base and 9 bases, with 17 bases remaining between them. This CDR3 has 14 residues. The CDR3 coding sequence is TGTGCCAGCAGCTTGCTGGACAACGCGCGTGGGCAGTACTTC. Encoded protein: CASSLLDNARGQYF.

The chain links TRBV30 to TRBJ1-3, with a possible D match to TRBD1 (5 bases). This CDR3 is built from 13 residues. V was clipped by 2 bases and J by 1 base, with 6 bases between them. The V gene's germline CDR1 is GTSNPN and CDR2 SVGIG (reference sequence). The CDR3 region has the DNA TGTGCCTGGAGTAAGGGGTCTGGAAACACCATATATTTT. It translates to CAWSKGSGNTIYF.

The chain recombines TRBV23-1 with TRBJ1-1; tentatively, D is TRBD1 (6 bases). TRBV23-1 is identified as an open reading frame with a role that is uncertain. The CDR3 extends over 15 amino acids. V lost 3 bases and J 2 bases, leaving 13 bases between the germline ends. For the CDR3, the DNA is TGCGCCAGCAGTCACATTAACAGGGATAACACTGAAGCTTTCTTT. Its translation is CASSHINRDNTEAFF.

CDR3 nucleotide sequence: TGTGCCAGCAGCCAGACGGGACAGGGATACAATGAGCAGTTCTTC. Translation gives CASSQTGQGYNEQFF. The chain uses TRBV11-3 and TRBJ2-1, with TRBD1 matching over 9 bases. CDR3 length equals 15 residues. V shed 5 bases and J 4 bases; nucleotides not matched to a gene: 6. The germline CDR1 and CDR2 sequences are SGHNT and YENEEA.

Only one count was recorded for this clone. The rearrangement joins TRBV5-1 to TRBJ1-1, with 7 bases identical to TRBD1. The CDR3 extends over 14 amino acids. Germline V lookup: CDR1 SGHRS, CDR2 YFSETQ. Trimming removed 4 bases from V and 3 bases from J; junction bases left unmatched: 6. The CDR3 region is CASSRQGDYTEAFF. CDR3 coding DNA: TGCGCCAGCAGCCGGCAGGGGGACTACACTGAAGCTTTCTTT.

This clone was observed once. Other nucleotide sequences from this sample produce the same CDR3. The J gene is TRBJ1-2, the V gene TRBV6-5, with 9 bases identical to TRBD1. The length of the CDR3 is 15 residues. With V trimmed by 0 bases and J by 1 base, 0 bases remained unmatched. Germline V gene lookup returns CDR1 MNHEY and CDR2 SVGAGI. In DNA, the CDR3 is TGTGCCAGCAGTTACTCGGGACAGGGTAACTATGGCTACACCTTC. Translated, it gives CASSYSGQGNYGYTF.

This chain uses TRBV10-3 with TRBJ2-5, with TRBD1 identical over 9 bases. Germline CDR1 reads ENHRY; CDR2 reads SYGVKD. V lost 10 bases to trimming and J lost 4 bases; unmatched junction nucleotides: 7. The CDR3 sequence is 13 residues long. This chain's CDR3 is CATEQGARETQYF. Here the CDR3 DNA reads TGTGCCACGGAACAGGGGGCGCGAGAGACCCAGTACTTC.

The V gene is TRBV6-6, the J gene TRBJ1-2, with 8 bases lining up with TRBD1. This CDR3 region has 12 residues. The germline CDR1 and CDR2 sequences are MNHNY and SVGAGI (reference sequence). The V gene end was trimmed by 11 bases and the J gene end by 4 bases; junction bases not matched to a gene: 6. CDR3 region: CAYRGESYGYTF. CDR3 DNA sequence: TGTGCCTACAGGGGGGAAAGCTATGGCTACACCTTC.

A few counts support this clone. J is TRBJ2-3 and V is TRBV7-3; TRBD1 is a possible D gene (5 bases). CDR1 is SGHTA, CDR2 FQGTGA, per germline. V lost 2 bases and J lost 7, with 7 bases in between. The CDR3 runs to 12 residues. The chain's CDR3 is CASSLDRNTQYF. In DNA form, the CDR3 reads TGTGCCAGCAGCTTAGACAGAAATACGCAGTATTTT.

This chain uses TRBV6-1 with TRBJ2-2; tentative D call: TRBD2 (6 bases). The CDR3 spans 14 residues. V was trimmed by 6 bases and J by 5 bases, leaving 13 bases between them. Per the germline V gene, CDR1 is MNHNS and CDR2 is SASEGT. The CDR3 sequence: CASSGGVRTGELFF. Here the CDR3 DNA reads TGTGCCAGCAGCGGGGGTGTGAGAACCGGGGAGCTGTTTTTT.

The gene calls are TRBV5-1 and TRBJ2-3; TRBD1 aligns across 8 bases. The J segment lost 2 bases and the V segment lost 4 bases, leaving 9 bases of the junction unmatched. CDR3 length: 16 amino acids. CDR1 is SGHRS, CDR2 YFSETQ, per germline. CDR3 sequence: CASSPGTGASTDTQYF. CDR3 sequence (DNA): TGCGCCAGCAGCCCCGGGACAGGTGCCTCCACAGATACGCAGTATTTT. Together with reference TRBV5-1 and TRBJ2-3, the CDR3 gives the full variable domain: KAGVTQTPRYLIKTRGQQVTLSCSPISGHRSVSWYQQTPGQGLQFLFEYFSETQRNKGNFPGRFSGRQFSNSRSEMNVSTLELGDSALYLCASSPGTGASTDTQYFGPGTRLTVL.

The CDR3 sequence: CASSVTGSTEAFF. In nucleotides, the CDR3 is TGTGCCAGCAGCGTCACAGGGTCCACTGAAGCTTTCTTT. The chain has TRBV9 and TRBJ1-1; D is perhaps TRBD1 (6 bases). This CDR3 is built from 13 residues. Looked up from germline, CDR1 is SGDLS and CDR2 is YYNGEE. Trimming removed 2 bases at V and 4 bases at J, with 9 bases between.

This chain uses TRBV7-3 with TRBJ2-5; 11 positions match TRBD1. With 5 bases clipped from V and 4 bases from J, the junction kept 6 bases outside the gene matches. CDR1 and CDR2 from the germline V gene are SGHTA and FQGTGA. The length of the CDR3 is 15 residues. The CDR3 sequence is CASSPSDRGRETQYF. DNA of the CDR3: TGTGCCAGCAGCCCCTCGGACAGGGGGCGAGAGACCCAGTACTTC.

The chain uses TRBV12-2 and TRBJ2-1; the listed D gene, TRBD2, was not tested against the DNA. TRBV12-2 is annotated as a pseudogene. The CDR3 length is 15 residues. CDR3 coding DNA: TGTGCAAGTCGCTTAGCGGGGGGGAGTTACAATGAGCAGTTCTTC. Its translation: CASRLAGGSYNEQFF.